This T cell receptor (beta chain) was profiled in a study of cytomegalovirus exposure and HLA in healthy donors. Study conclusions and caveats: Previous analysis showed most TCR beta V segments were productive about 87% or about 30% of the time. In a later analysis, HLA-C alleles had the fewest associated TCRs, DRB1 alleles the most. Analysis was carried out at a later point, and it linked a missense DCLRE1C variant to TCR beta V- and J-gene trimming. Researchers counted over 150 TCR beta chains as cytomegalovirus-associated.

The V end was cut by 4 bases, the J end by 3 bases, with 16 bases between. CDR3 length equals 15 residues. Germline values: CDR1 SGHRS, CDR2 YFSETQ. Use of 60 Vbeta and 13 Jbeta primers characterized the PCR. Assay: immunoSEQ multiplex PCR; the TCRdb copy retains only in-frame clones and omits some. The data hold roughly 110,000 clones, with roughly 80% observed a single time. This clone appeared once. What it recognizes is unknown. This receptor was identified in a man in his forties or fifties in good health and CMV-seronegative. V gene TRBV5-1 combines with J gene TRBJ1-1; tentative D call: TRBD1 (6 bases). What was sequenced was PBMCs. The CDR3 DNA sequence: TGCGCCAGCAGCGAGGGGGTTTCAGGGGACACTGAAGCTTTCTTT. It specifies CASSEGVSGDTEAFF.